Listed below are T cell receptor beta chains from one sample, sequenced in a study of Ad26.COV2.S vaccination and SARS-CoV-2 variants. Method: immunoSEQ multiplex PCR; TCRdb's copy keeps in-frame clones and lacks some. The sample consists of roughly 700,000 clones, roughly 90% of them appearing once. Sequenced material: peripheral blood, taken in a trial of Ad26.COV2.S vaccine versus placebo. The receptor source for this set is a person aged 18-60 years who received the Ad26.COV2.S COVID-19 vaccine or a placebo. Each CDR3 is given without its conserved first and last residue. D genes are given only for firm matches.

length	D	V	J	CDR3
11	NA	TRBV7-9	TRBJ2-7	ASSLVGGNEQY
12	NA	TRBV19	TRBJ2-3	ASTLTGFTDTQY
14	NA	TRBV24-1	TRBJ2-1	ATSETTSFLVNEQF
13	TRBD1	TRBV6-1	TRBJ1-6	ASSEGTEENSPLH
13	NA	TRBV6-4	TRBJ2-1	ASSVFRGAGNEQF
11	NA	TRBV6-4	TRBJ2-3	ASSDTGSDTQY
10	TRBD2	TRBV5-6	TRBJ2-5	ASSPREGTQY
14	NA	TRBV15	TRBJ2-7	ATSRDYDASVYEQY
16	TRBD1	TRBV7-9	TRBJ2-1	ASSSRRTRDRERNEQF
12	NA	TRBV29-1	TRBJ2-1	SVEVGLAYNEQF
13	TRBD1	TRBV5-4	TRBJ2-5	ASSSNRGLGETQY
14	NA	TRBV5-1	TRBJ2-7	ASTPSSGRSSYEQY
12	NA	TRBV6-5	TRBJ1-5	ASSTQGSNQPQH
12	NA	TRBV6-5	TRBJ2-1	ANKHSGSYNEQF
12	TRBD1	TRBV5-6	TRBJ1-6	ASSLWDRNSPLH
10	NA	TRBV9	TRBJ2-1	ASSAGVAEQF
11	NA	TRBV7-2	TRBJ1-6	ASSLWRNSPLH
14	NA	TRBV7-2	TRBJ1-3	ASSPNQRNSGNTIY
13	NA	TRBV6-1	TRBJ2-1	ASSEHPNPYNEQF
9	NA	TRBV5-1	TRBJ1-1	ASSDFREAF
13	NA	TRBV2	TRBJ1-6	ASSEWPSKTSTLH
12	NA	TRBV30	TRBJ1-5	AWSKGHGNQPQH
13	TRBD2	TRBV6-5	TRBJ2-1	ASSQGLAGRNEQF
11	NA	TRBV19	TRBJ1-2	ASSWGGNYGYT
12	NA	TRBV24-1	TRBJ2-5	ATSDSGGVETQY
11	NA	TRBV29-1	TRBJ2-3	SVEGRPGDTQY
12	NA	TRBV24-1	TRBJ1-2	ATSDPRQNYGYT
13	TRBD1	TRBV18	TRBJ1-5	ASSPVGQGDQPQH
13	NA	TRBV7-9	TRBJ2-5	ASRPIGGVQETQY
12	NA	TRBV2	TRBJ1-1	ASIPGTQNTEAF
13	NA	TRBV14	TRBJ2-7	ASSRRGGSSYEQY
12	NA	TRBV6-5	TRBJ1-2	AIRGSDRTYGYT
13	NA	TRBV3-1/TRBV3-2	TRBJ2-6	ASSVRGSGANVLT
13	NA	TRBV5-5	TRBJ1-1	ASSWEWRVNTEAF
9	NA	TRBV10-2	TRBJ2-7	ATSSSYEQY
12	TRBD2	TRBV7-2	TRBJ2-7	ASSLAGGTYEQY
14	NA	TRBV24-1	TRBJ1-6	ATSDLAPTVNSPLH
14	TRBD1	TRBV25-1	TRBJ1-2	ASSDPRRGRRYGYT
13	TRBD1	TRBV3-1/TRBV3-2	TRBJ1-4	ASSRRQGGNEKLF
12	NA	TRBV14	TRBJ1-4	ASSQEYSGEKLF
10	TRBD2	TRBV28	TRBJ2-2	ASRGGTGELF
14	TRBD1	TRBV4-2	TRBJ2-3	ASSQGHRGSTDTQY
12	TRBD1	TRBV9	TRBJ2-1	ASSVVDRGPEQF
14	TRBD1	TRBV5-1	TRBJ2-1	ASSLVGQGLNNEQF
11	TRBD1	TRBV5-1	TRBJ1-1	ASGTQGDTEAF
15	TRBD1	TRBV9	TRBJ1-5	ASSVGVASGGSQPQH
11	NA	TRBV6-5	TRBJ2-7	ASIADSSYEQY